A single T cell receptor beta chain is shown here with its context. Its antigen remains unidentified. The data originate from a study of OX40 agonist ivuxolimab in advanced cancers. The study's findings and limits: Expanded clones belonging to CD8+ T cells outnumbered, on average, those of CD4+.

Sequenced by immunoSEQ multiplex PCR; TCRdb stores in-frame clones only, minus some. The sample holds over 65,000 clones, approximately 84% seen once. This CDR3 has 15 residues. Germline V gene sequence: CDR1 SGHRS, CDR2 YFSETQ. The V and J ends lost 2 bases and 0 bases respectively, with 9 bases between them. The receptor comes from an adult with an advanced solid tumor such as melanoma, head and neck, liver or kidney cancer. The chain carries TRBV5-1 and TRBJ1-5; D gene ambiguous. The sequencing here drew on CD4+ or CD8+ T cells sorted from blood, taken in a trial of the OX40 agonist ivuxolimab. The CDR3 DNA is TGCGCCAGCAGCTTAGACGGCTATAGCAATCAGCCCCAGCATTTT. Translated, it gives CASSLDGYSNQPQHF.